This T cell receptor (beta chain) was recovered during a study of cytomegalovirus exposure and HLA in healthy donors. This PCR relied on a set of 60 Vbeta primers and 13 Jbeta primers. The repertoire was sequenced with immunoSEQ multiplex PCR; TCRdb's copy has only in-frame clones and lacks some. The sample consists of some 77,000 clones, around 80% of them appearing once. V lost 0 bases to trimming and J lost 4 bases, with 9 bases between them. Germline assignment: CDR1 LGHNA and CDR2 YNFKEQ. The CDR3 runs 14 residues. Sequenced material: PBMCs. The rearrangement joins TRBV4-2 to TRBJ1-1, with D possibly matching TRBD1 (6 bases). The source of this sequence is a man younger than 45 in good health and CMV-seronegative. The CDR3: CASSQDRGSTEAFF. The CDR3 DNA reads as TGTGCCAGCAGCCAAGACAGGGGAAGCACTGAAGCTTTCTTT.